Below, 3 T cell receptor beta chains from the same sample are listed, as sequenced in a study of OX40 agonist ivuxolimab in advanced cancers. Assay: immunoSEQ multiplex PCR; the TCRdb copy retains only in-frame clones and omits some. The data hold 99,000 or so clones, with 90% to 95% observed a single time. Specimen: CD4+ or CD8+ T cells sorted from blood, collected in a trial of the OX40 agonist ivuxolimab. Source of these receptors: an adult with an advanced solid tumor such as melanoma, head and neck, liver or kidney cancer.

The chain uses TRBV28 and TRBJ2-7; 15 bases map to TRBD2. Germline CDR1 MDHEN, CDR2 SYDVKM. With 3 bases clipped from V and 6 bases from J, the junction kept 6 bases outside the gene matches. This CDR3 has 16 residues. The CDR3 DNA is TGTGCCAGCAGTTTGGATGGACTAGCGGGAGGGGGCGAGCAGTACTTC. Translated: CASSLDGLAGGGEQYF.

This chain connects TRBV2 to TRBJ2-5, with 8 positions matching TRBD2. The CDR3 sequence is 16 residues long. Germline V CDR1 and CDR2: SNHLY, FYNNEI. The ends lost 0 bases at V and 2 bases at J; junction bases unmatched: 5. The chain's CDR3 is CASSEAPSGPQETQYF. CDR3 sequence (DNA): TGTGCCAGCAGTGAAGCGCCTAGCGGGCCTCAAGAGACCCAGTACTTC.

V is TRBV2 and J is TRBJ1-4; D remains ambiguous. Per germline, CDR1 SNHLY and CDR2 FYNNEI. V gave up 3 bases and J gave up 11 bases, with 13 bases separating them. This CDR3 has 13 residues. This chain's CDR3 is CASSDYMYGKLFF. The CDR3 DNA sequence: TGTGCCAGCAGTGATTACATGTACGGGAAACTGTTTTTT. Based on the CDR3 plus reference TRBV2 and TRBJ1-4, the full variable domain is EPEVTQTPSHQVTQMGQEVILRCVPISNHLYFYWYRQILGQKVEFLVSFYNNEISEKSEIFDDQFSVERPDGSNFTLKIRSTKLEDSAMYFCASSDYMYGKLFFGSGTQLSVL.